The 13 T cell receptor beta chains reported below all come from one sample, sequenced in a study of T cells in tuberculosis. Profiled with immunoSEQ multiplex PCR; TCRdb holds only in-frame clones, not every one. In the table there are about 34,000 clones, 80% to 95% of which are singletons. Stated time point: new active TB diagnosis, blood taken before or within 7 days of starting treatment. The sequencing here drew on PBMCs, taken at tuberculosis diagnosis. The receptors come from an adult with tuberculosis.

The chain joins TRBV7-3 to TRBJ2-7; TRBD1 is a possible D gene (6 bases). The germline gives CDR1 SGHTA, CDR2 FQGTGA. Trimming left V 2 bases short and J 6 bases short, with 14 bases between. The CDR3 loop spans 14 amino acids. The CDR3: CASSLYSSGAEQYF. CDR3 DNA: TGTGCCAGCAGCTTATATTCGTCAGGGGCCGAGCAGTACTTC.

This chain connects TRBV9 to TRBJ2-6; 8 nucleotides agree with TRBD1. V shed 2 bases, J shed 0 bases, and the junction held 13 bases outside the gene matches. CDR1 and CDR2 (germline): SGDLS, YYNGEE. The CDR3 is made up of 20 amino acids. This CDR3 is CASSVSTGAKPSSGANVLTF. The CDR3 DNA sequence: TGTGCCAGCAGCGTGTCGACAGGGGCCAAGCCGAGCTCTGGGGCCAACGTCCTGACTTTC.

In DNA form, the CDR3 reads TGTGCCAGCAGGGGACAGGGGACACAGAACACTGAAGCTTTCTTT. Its protein product is CASRGQGTQNTEAFF. The rearrangement joins TRBV6-6 to TRBJ1-1, with 10 bases that match TRBD1. CDR1 is MNHNY, CDR2 SVGAGI, per germline (reference sequence). This CDR3 has 15 amino acids. The junction had 5 bases not matched to a gene; V was cut back by 6 bases and J by 1 base.

The J gene is TRBJ2-7, the V gene TRBV6-1; TRBD2 might be the D (5 bases). The germline V gene has CDR1 MNHNS and CDR2 SASEGT. V was shortened by 5 bases and J by 3 bases, with 8 bases between the two germline ends. The CDR3 covers 12 residues. The CDR3 spells CASSRGIYEQYF. The CDR3 nucleotides read TGTGCCAGCAGTCGAGGGATCTACGAGCAGTACTTC.

This clone occurred once. CDR3 bases: TGTGCCAGCAGTCTCCGGACTAGCGGGAGGCTATACGAGCAGTACTTC. It codes for CASSLRTSGRLYEQYF. The chain uses TRBV27 and TRBJ2-7; 14 positions agree with TRBD2. CDR1 is MNHEY, CDR2 SMNVEV, per germline (reference sequence). The length of the CDR3 is 16 residues. Germline trimming cut 5 bases from V and 4 bases from J; bases unmatched to any gene: 7.

The chain is built from TRBV4-2 and TRBJ1-2; weak D call: TRBD1 (5 bases). This CDR3 contains 13 residues. Trimming took 1 base from V and 4 from J, leaving 7 bases between them. Germline V lookup: CDR1 LGHNA, CDR2 YNFKEQ. CDR3 coding DNA: TGTGCCAGCAGCCAAGGGGGCATCTATGGCTACACCTTC. Its translation is CASSQGGIYGYTF.

The chain links TRBV2 to TRBJ2-1; a possible D gene is TRBD2 (5 bases). Germline values: CDR1 SNHLY, CDR2 FYNNEI. This CDR3 comprises 16 residues. Trimming shortened V by 0 bases and J by 7 bases, and 16 bases separated the two germline ends. The CDR3 is CASSEALKGDGNEQFF. The DNA for the CDR3 is TGTGCCAGCAGTGAAGCGCTTAAGGGAGATGGAAATGAGCAGTTCTTC. Based on the CDR3 plus reference TRBV2 and TRBJ2-1, the full variable domain is EPEVTQTPSHQVTQMGQEVILRCVPISNHLYFYWYRQILGQKVEFLVSFYNNEISEKSEIFDDQFSVERPDGSNFTLKIRSTKLEDSAMYFCASSEALKGDGNEQFFGPGTRLTVL.

V and J are TRBV6-1 and TRBJ2-3; 14 bases are shared with TRBD2. In germline, CDR1 is MNHNS, CDR2 SASEGT. The ends lost 6 bases at V and 2 bases at J; junction bases unmatched: 1. This CDR3 is built from 15 residues. In DNA, the CDR3 is TGTGCCAGCAGGGGACTAGCGGGAGCCACAGATACGCAGTATTTT. Protein product: CASRGLAGATDTQYF.

V and J are TRBV7-3 and TRBJ1-2; 10 bases match TRBD1. In germline, CDR1 is SGHTA, CDR2 FQGTGA. This CDR3 is built from 15 residues. V lost 4 bases, J lost 5 bases, and 7 bases stayed unmatched. This CDR3 reads CASSSTGGDRYGYTF. CDR3 coding DNA: TGTGCCAGCAGCTCGACAGGGGGCGACCGGTATGGCTACACCTTC.

V is TRBV19 and J is TRBJ1-3; D unclear. The CDR3 is 14 residues long. Germline V gives CDR1 LNHDA, CDR2 SQIVND (reference sequence). The germline V and J ends were trimmed by 3 bases and 4 bases, with 10 bases remaining between them. The CDR3 loop is CASSIRAAGNTIYF. CDR3 nucleotides: TGTGCCAGTAGTATTCGAGCTGCCGGAAACACCATATATTTT. Full variable domain (missing parts from reference TRBV19 and TRBJ1-3): DGGITQSPKYLFRKEGQNVTLSCEQNLNHDAMYWYRQDPGQGLRLIYYSQIVNDFQKGDIAEGYSVSREKKESFPLTVTSAQKNPTAFYLCASSIRAAGNTIYFGEGSWLTVV.

This clone was seen a handful of times. The gene calls are TRBV4-1 and TRBJ1-2; tentative D call: TRBD1 (6 bases). The V end lost 8 bases, the J end lost 3 bases, and 13 bases lay between the germline ends. The CDR3 is 13 amino acids. CDR1 is MGHRA, CDR2 YSYEKL, per germline. The CDR3 loop is CASYQQGDYGYTF. CDR3 coding DNA: TGCGCCAGCTACCAACAGGGCGACTATGGCTACACCTTC.

This chain uses TRBV5-1 with TRBJ1-3; no reliable D call. The germline V gene has CDR1 SGHRS and CDR2 YFSETQ. The CDR3 runs to 14 residues. V lost 5 bases and J 3 bases, leaving 12 bases between the germline ends. CDR3 loop: CASSLGGLGNTIYF. Here the CDR3 DNA reads TGCGCCAGCAGTCTGGGAGGGCTTGGAAACACCATATATTTT.

The rearrangement links TRBV12-5 to TRBJ1-1, with a weak D call TRBD1 (6 bases). Germline V gene lookup returns CDR1 LGHNT and CDR2 FRNRAP. The CDR3 has 12 amino acids. Deletions cut 6 bases from V and 4 bases from J, with 9 bases between. The CDR3 region is CASGSGVTEAFF. For the CDR3, the DNA is TGTGCTAGTGGATCAGGGGTCACTGAAGCTTTCTTT.